This is a list of T cell receptor beta chains from one sample in a study of lung T cells in sarcoidosis with Löfgren's syndrome. One entry per CDR3 protein results from TCRdb running MiXCR on the reads. Counted here are about 19,000 distinct CDR3 sequences, roughly 20% occurring once; the ten biggest clones make up 4.1%. Sequenced sample: CD4+ T cells from PBMCs. These receptors came from a human donor with sarcoidosis (Löfgren's syndrome or another form), or a control subject (not recorded which). Both conserved end residues are part of each CDR3. D genes are given only for firm matches. The size entry is marked missing in some rows and otherwise reads once, few, many or a size class.

cdr3_aa cdr3_nt d_call v_call clone_size j_call
CSVGGSGVSHEQYF TGCAGCGTCGGGGGGTCAGGCGTGAGCCACGAGCAGTACTTC TRBD2 TRBV29-1 - TRBJ2-7
CASSIGQFRSANTEAFF TGTGCCAGTAGTATAGGCCAGTTTCGATCGGCGAACACTGAAGCTTTCTTT - TRBV19 many TRBJ1-1
CASSYFSGSYNEQSF TGTGCCAGCAGCTACTTCAGCGGGTCCTACAATGAGCAGTCCTTC - TRBV6-5 - TRBJ2-1
CASSPDDEVYNEQFF TGTGCCAGCAGCCCGGATGATGAAGTGTACAATGAGCAGTTCTTC - TRBV7-9 many TRBJ2-1
CASCYQDRGEDTQYF TGTGCCAGCTGCTATCAGGACAGGGGTGAAGATACGCAGTATTTT TRBD1 TRBV6-1 medium-sized TRBJ2-3
CASGSRGTSGVTDTQYF TGTGCCAGCGGTTCACGCGGGACTAGCGGGGTGACAGATACGCAGTATTTT TRBD2 TRBV27 - TRBJ2-3
CASSYSGFTGAFF TGTGCCAGCAGTTACTCGGGGTTTACTGGAGCTTTCTTT - TRBV6-2/TRBV6-3 - TRBJ1-1
CSAVPGLARQTEAFF TGCAGCGCTGTCCCGGGACTGGCCCGGCAAACTGAAGCTTTCTTT - TRBV29-1 many TRBJ1-1
CASNQGLAGGPRKETQYF TGTGCCAGCAATCAAGGACTAGCGGGAGGGCCCCGGAAAGAGACCCAGTACTTC TRBD2 TRBV28 many TRBJ2-5
CASSEVYEQYF TGTGCCAGCTCTGAGGTGTACGAGCAGTACTTC - TRBV2 many TRBJ2-7
CASRRLGQGAHEQYF TGTGCCAGTAGACGCTTGGGACAGGGAGCCCACGAGCAGTACTTC TRBD1 TRBV19 - TRBJ2-7
CASSSLYTEAFF TGTGCCAGCAGTTCATTATACACTGAAGCTTTCTTT - TRBV6-1 medium-sized TRBJ1-1
CASRPRVSTEAFF TGTGCCAGCAGGCCCAGGGTGAGCACTGAAGCTTTCTTT - TRBV12-3/TRBV12-4 medium-sized TRBJ1-1
CASSLGPRGQTKETQYF TGCGCCAGCAGCTTGGGCCCCCGGGGACAGACTAAAGAGACCCAGTACTTC TRBD1 TRBV5-1 many TRBJ2-5
CASSFSPTVETQYF TGTGCCAGCAGTTTCTCGCCGACAGTAGAGACCCAGTACTTC - TRBV27 many TRBJ2-5
CSASTGQNTEAFF TGCAGCGCCTCCACAGGGCAGAACACTGAAGCTTTCTTT - TRBV29-1 many TRBJ1-1
CASSWGGGMRIQFF TGTGCCAGCAGTTGGGGGGGGGGGATGAGGATTCAGTTCTTC TRBD2 TRBV6-1 many TRBJ2-1
CASSEEAGRRYYGYTF TGTGCCAGCAGTGAAGAGGCAGGGAGGAGGTACTATGGCTACACCTTC - TRBV6-1 medium-sized TRBJ1-2
CASSQGLAGSSSYNEQFF TGTGCCAGCAGCCAAGGACTAGCGGGGTCCAGCTCCTACAATGAGCAGTTCTTC TRBD2 TRBV3-1 many TRBJ2-1
CASTGQGAPYEQYF TGTGCCAGCACCGGACAGGGGGCCCCCTACGAGCAGTACTTC TRBD1 TRBV6-1 medium-sized TRBJ2-7
CASTLGSSSYNEQFF TGCGCCAGCACTCTCGGCAGTTCGAGCTACAATGAGCAGTTCTTC - TRBV5-1 many TRBJ2-1
CASSLAGSSRQFF TGTGCCAGCAGTTTAGCGGGGTCTAGCCGTCAGTTCTTC - TRBV12-3/TRBV12-4 - TRBJ2-1
CASRTGVSNEKLFF TGTGCCAGCAGAACAGGGGTTTCTAATGAAAAACTGTTTTTT TRBD1 TRBV27 medium-sized TRBJ1-4
CASSQDLGAQYEAFF TGTGCCAGCAGCCAAGATCTGGGGGCTCAGTATGAAGCTTTCTTT - TRBV4-2 many TRBJ1-1
CASSPPTGTYEQYF TGTGCCAGCAGCCCCCCCACAGGGACCTACGAGCAGTACTTC - TRBV28 many TRBJ2-7
CASSLRLAGGPAGTQYF TGTGCCAGCAGCTTAAGACTAGCGGGGGGTCCCGCGGGGACCCAGTACTTC TRBD2 TRBV7-2 many TRBJ2-5
CASSSRLAKNIQYF TGTGCCAGCAGCAGTCGACTAGCCAAAAACATTCAGTACTTC - TRBV11-2 many TRBJ2-4
CASSQGQREETQYF TGTGCCAGCAGCCAAGGACAGAGAGAAGAGACCCAGTACTTC - TRBV4-2 many TRBJ2-5
CSARDRPGRGQPQHF TGCAGTGCTAGAGATCGTCCAGGGAGGGGTCAGCCCCAGCATTTT - TRBV20-1 many TRBJ1-5
CASSQGSLNTEAFF TGTGCCAGCAGCCAAGGGAGCTTAAACACTGAAGCTTTCTTT - TRBV4-2 many TRBJ1-1